A single sample gave rise to the 15 T cell receptor beta chains below, sequenced in a study of neoadjuvant anti-PD-1 for oral cavity cancer. The protocol was immunoSEQ multiplex PCR, while the TCRdb copy is restricted to in-frame clones and leaves out a portion. The table has roughly 15,000 clones, 50% to 70% seen once; the top ten hold 2.5% to 3%. The sample consisted of PBMCs, taken before nivolumab (anti-PD-1) treatment. These receptors came from a person aged 35-79 years with oral cavity squamous cell carcinoma.

Only a few counts were recorded for this clone. The gene calls are TRBV4-1 and TRBJ2-3; either TRBD1 or TRBD2 may fit D (6 bases each). This CDR3 comprises 17 residues. Germline loops: CDR1 MGHRA, CDR2 YSYEKL. V shed 4 bases and J shed 0 bases, with 17 bases lying between them. CDR3 nucleotides: TGCGCCAGCAGCCCCGGACCCACAGGGACTAGCACAGATACGCAGTATTTT. It is translated as CASSPGPTGTSTDTQYF.

The chain is built from TRBV6-6 and TRBJ1-1, with unresolved D. This CDR3 spans 15 amino acids. Germline CDR1 and CDR2: MNHNY and SVGAGI (reference sequence). Between the trimmed V and J ends, which lost 7 bases and 0 bases, there was a span of 15 bases. The CDR3 region is CASTPGGRVNTEAFF. Written as DNA, the CDR3 is TGTGCCAGCACCCCAGGTGGACGTGTGAACACTGAAGCTTTCTTT.

The CDR3 here is CASSAGVGANVLTF. Here the CDR3 DNA reads TGTGCCAGCAGTGCAGGCGTTGGGGCCAACGTCCTGACTTTC. The rearrangement joins TRBV6-5 to TRBJ2-6; D is uncertain. The V gene lost 5 bases and the J gene lost 3 bases, with 8 bases spanning the gap. From germline, CDR1 is MNHEY and CDR2 SVGAGI. The CDR3 sequence is 14 residues long.

The rearrangement uses TRBV5-1 and TRBJ2-7; no firm D call. Trimming shortened V by 0 bases and J by 5 bases, and 9 bases separated the two germline ends. Germline assignment: CDR1 SGHRS and CDR2 YFSETQ. The CDR3 covers 13 residues. The CDR3 region has the DNA TGCGCCAGCAGCTTGGGAGGTCCCGACGAGCAGTACTTC. It translates to CASSLGGPDEQYF.

This chain connects TRBV5-4 to TRBJ1-2; tentative D call: TRBD1 (6 bases). Deletions cut 2 bases from V and 2 bases from J, with 10 bases between. Germline V gives CDR1 SGHNT, CDR2 YYREEE (reference sequence). The CDR3 loop spans 14 amino acids. In DNA form, the CDR3 reads TGTGCCAGCAGCTTCGGACAGACAAACTATGGCTACACCTTC. It specifies CASSFGQTNYGYTF. Full variable domain (outside the CDR3, taken from reference TRBV5-4 and TRBJ1-2): ETGVTQSPTHLIKTRGQQVTLRCSSQSGHNTVSWYQQALGQGPQFIFQYYREEENGRGNFPPRFSGLQFPNYSSELNVNALELDDSALYLCASSFGQTNYGYTFGSGTRLTVV.

The genes are TRBV28 and TRBJ2-1; D could derive from TRBD1 or TRBD2 (6 bases each). CDR1 and CDR2 (germline): MDHEN, SYDVKM. V dropped 6 bases and J dropped 7 bases, with 16 bases sitting between them. CDR3 size: 14 residues. The DNA of the CDR3 is TGTGCCAGCAGATCCAGGAGGGGGACAAATGAGCAGTTCTTC. This translates into CASRSRRGTNEQFF.

V is TRBV7-9 and J is TRBJ1-1, with TRBD1 as a possible D gene (5 bases). The germline V gene encodes CDR1 SEHNR and CDR2 FQNEAQ (reference sequence). Trimming cost V 6 bases and J 1 base, with 15 bases left between them. CDR3 length: 15 residues. The chain's CDR3 is CASRLGPTPNTEAFF. DNA of the CDR3: TGTGCCAGCAGATTGGGACCGACCCCGAACACTGAAGCTTTCTTT. The whole variable domain, remainder taken from reference TRBV7-9 and TRBJ1-1, is DTGVSQNPRHKITKRGQNVTFRCDPISEHNRLYWYRQTLGQGPEFLTYFQNEAQLEKSRLLSDRFSAERPKGSFSTLEIQRTEQGDSAMYLCASRLGPTPNTEAFFGQGTRLTVV.

The J gene is TRBJ2-3, the V gene TRBV27; 9 bases line up with TRBD1. Germline V lookup: CDR1 MNHEY, CDR2 SMNVEV (reference sequence). V gave up 10 bases and J gave up 4 bases; unmatched junction bases: 6. The CDR3 has 13 residues. CDR3 DNA: TGTGCCATACAGGGGGCCGGGGCAGATACGCAGTATTTT. The encoded protein is CAIQGAGADTQYF.

The chain has TRBV28 and TRBJ2-7, with no clear D. The ends were cut back, 3 bases at V and 1 base at J, with 7 bases in the middle. Germline loops: CDR1 MDHEN, CDR2 SYDVKM. This CDR3 has 13 residues. CDR3 protein: CASSLSQSYEQYF. The CDR3 region has the DNA TGTGCCAGCAGTTTGTCACAGTCCTACGAGCAGTACTTC.

This clone was observed a handful of times. V is TRBV5-5 and J is TRBJ2-7; 7 bases match TRBD1. This CDR3 has 15 residues. The junction had 9 bases not matched to a gene; V was cut back by 3 bases and J by 3 bases. Germline CDR1 reads SGHKS; CDR2 reads YYEKEE (reference sequence). CDR3 in amino acids: CASSSYPRGIYEQYF. The CDR3 nucleotides read TGTGCCAGCAGCTCATATCCCAGGGGGATCTACGAGCAGTACTTC.

The V call is TRBV2, the J call TRBJ1-2; weak D call: TRBD1 (6 bases). V lost 4 bases and J lost 4, with 10 bases in between. CDR3 length equals 13 residues. Germline-derived CDR1 and CDR2 are SNHLY and FYNNEI. The CDR3 loop reads CASSAEGGYGYTF. DNA of the CDR3: TGTGCCAGCAGTGCTGAGGGGGGCTATGGCTACACCTTC.

J is TRBJ2-1 and V is TRBV7-9; 7 bases are shared with TRBD2. The CDR3 extends over 12 amino acids. V gave up 7 bases and J gave up 10 bases; unmatched junction bases: 7. Germline V gene lookup returns CDR1 SEHNR and CDR2 FQNEAQ (reference sequence). DNA of the CDR3: TGTGCCAGCATTGACTCCGGGAGGGAGCAGTTCTTC. Protein: CASIDSGREQFF.

This clone was counted a single time. An end of the junction does not agree with germline; a read error may underlie this. The rearrangement uses TRBV27 and TRBJ2-1, with 9 bases identical to TRBD2. The germline CDR1 and CDR2 sequences are MNHEY and SMNVEV (reference sequence). The length of the CDR3 is 13 residues. CDR3 DNA sequence: TGTGCCAGCAGATACTCACCCGGGACTAGCTGGCTCTTC. Its translation: CASRYSPGTSWLF.

This clone occurred once. The chain combines TRBV30 with TRBJ2-1; 7 nucleotides line up with TRBD2. This CDR3 is built from 13 residues. CDR1 is GTSNPN, CDR2 SVGIG, per germline (reference sequence). V was pared by 4 bases and J by 7 bases, with 7 bases of the junction left unmatched. In DNA form, the CDR3 reads TGTGCCTGGACTCCCTGGGGGGGGAATGAGCAGTTCTTC. Encoded protein: CAWTPWGGNEQFF.

The chain employs TRBV5-1 and TRBJ1-1, with a weak D call TRBD1 (6 bases). The CDR3 length is 12 residues. V lost 4 bases and J lost 11, with 15 bases in between. Germline CDR1 is SGHRS and CDR2 is YFSETQ. This CDR3 is CASSAQQGSAFF. The CDR3 bases are TGCGCCAGCAGCGCGCAACAGGGAAGTGCTTTCTTT.